The 29 T cell receptor beta chains in this list originate from one sample, sequenced in a study of tumor and adjacent non-tumor tissue in lung cancer. A modified ARM-PCR protocol with three rounds of nested PCR amplified TCRbeta. TCRdb called the multiplex PCR reads again in MiXCR, with one record for every CDR3 protein. The table has approximately 140,000 distinct CDR3 sequences, approximately 66% seen once. No cell sorting was done before RNA was extracted from the tissue. Source material: lung tumor tissue. The receptors here all came from a man in his 60s with small cell lung cancer.

This clonotype was seen a handful of times. An end of the junction differs from the germline gene, which may be a read error. This chain connects TRBV11-2 to TRBJ1-2, with D perhaps matching TRBD1 (6 bases). Germline CDR1 SGHAT, CDR2 FQNNGV. The CDR3 has 13 amino acids. The CDR3 sequence: CASSSLVGAGYTF. For the CDR3, the DNA is TGTGCTAGCAGCTCCCTGGTGGGGGCCGGCTACACCTTC.

On this clonotype: The junction shows a germline mismatch at one end, possibly a read error. The genes are TRBV29-1 and TRBJ1-2; D is ambiguous. The germline gives CDR1 SQVTM, CDR2 ANQGSEA. CDR3 size: 12 residues. CDR3 loop: CSVGSQTYDYTF. The DNA for the CDR3 is TGCAGCGTTGGATCCCAGACTTATGACTACACCTTC.

Comment on this clonotype: Given the absence of the conserved phenylalanine or tryptophan at the CDR3 end, a read error is likely. The DNA is left out, because the CDR3 cannot be placed on it with certainty; the CDR3 is given as TCRdb lists it. The chain links TRBV11-2 to TRBJ2-3; the tabulated D call, TRBD2, remains unverified against the DNA. Both ends counted, the CDR3 spans 16 residues. The germline CDR1 and CDR2 sequences are SGHAT and FQNNGV. This CDR3 reads CASSLVRAGGPNTQYL.

To note about this clonotype: This sequence may be a read error, since a much larger clone differs from it by one base. The gene calls are TRBV29-1 and TRBJ2-3; D is possibly TRBD1 or TRBD2 (5 bases each). Germline V gives CDR1 SQVTM, CDR2 ANQGSEA. The CDR3 runs 14 residues. CDR3 amino acids: CSVERGLATDTQFF. CDR3 coding DNA: TGCAGCGTTGAGAGGGGTCTAGCCACAGATACGCAGTTTTTT.

This clonotype occurred a few times. This chain links TRBV6-5 with TRBJ2-1; 7 bases are a match to TRBD2. J was trimmed by 4 bases and V by 2 bases; bases with no gene match: 5. This CDR3 comprises 15 residues. CDR1 is MNHEY and CDR2 is SVGAGI in the germline V gene. This CDR3 is CASSYGGGEYNEQFF. CDR3 in DNA: TGTGCCAGCAGTTACGGTGGGGGGGAGTACAATGAGCAGTTCTTC.

This clonotype was recorded once. The chain links TRBV11-2 to TRBJ2-7; D is uncertain. This CDR3 spans 13 amino acids. Germline CDR1 SGHAT, CDR2 FQNNGV. The CDR3 nucleotides are TGTGCCAGCAGCTTGACGAACTATCACGAGAAGTACGTC. Translated, it gives CASSLTNYHEKYV.

The J gene is TRBJ2-7, the V gene TRBV6-5; 10 bases agree with TRBD1. J lost 3 bases, V lost 6 bases, and 17 bases had no gene match. CDR1 is MNHEY, CDR2 SVGAGI, per germline. This CDR3 has 18 amino acids. DNA of the CDR3: TGTGCCAGCAGCCATATCCCCTCCGGGACAGGGGTACTCTACGAGCAGTACGTC. Translated: CASSHIPSGTGVLYEQYV.

Of note for this clonotype: Since a much larger clone is just one base distant, this may be a read error. The chain links TRBV6-5 to TRBJ2-1; 7 bases are shared with TRBD1. The germline V gene encodes CDR1 MNHEY and CDR2 SVGAGI. This CDR3 region has 15 residues. Written as DNA, the CDR3 is TGTGCCAGCAGTTATGAGGGGGCCCCCTACAATGAGCAGCTCTTC. Its protein product is CASSYEGAPYNEQLF.

Concerning this clonotype: This sequence may be a read error, since a much larger clone differs from it by one base. The rearrangement joins TRBV28 to TRBJ2-7; D is unresolved. V lost 2 bases and J lost 12, with 14 bases in between. The CDR3 spans 12 residues. Germline CDR1 reads MDHEN; CDR2 reads SYDVKM. The CDR3 DNA reads TGTGCCAGCAGTTTAAGGGTCCCCCCCCTGTACGTC. Translated: CASSLRVPPLYV.

The chain joins TRBV11-2 to TRBJ2-7; D is ambiguous. Germline lookup yields CDR1 SGHAT and CDR2 FQNNGV. The CDR3 covers 12 residues. The CDR3 region is CASNLDFYERYV. The CDR3 DNA reads as TGTGCCAGCAACTTAGACTTCTACGAGCGGTACGTC.

The chain recombines TRBV6-2 or TRBV6-3 with TRBJ2-5; D is unclear. Germline assignment: CDR1 MNHEY and CDR2 SVGEGT. Between the trimmed V and J ends, which lost 9 bases and 4 bases, there was a span of 15 bases. The length of the CDR3 is 13 residues. CDR3 sequence (DNA): TGTGCCAGTAGTCCCGTCCCTAGAGAGACCCAGTACTTC. Amino acid sequence: CASSPVPRETQYF.

This clonotype turned up a few times. This chain joins TRBV6-5 and TRBJ1-6, with a weak D call TRBD1 (5 bases). The CDR3 contains 14 residues. Trimming shortened V by 5 bases and J by 6 bases, and 11 bases separated the two germline ends. Germline CDR1 is MNHEY and CDR2 is SVGAGI. CDR3 sequence (DNA): TGTGCCAGCAGTCGGGACGAGGTTAATTCACCCCTCCACTTT. It encodes CASSRDEVNSPLHF.

This clonotype was detected a few times. The V and J genes are TRBV5-1 and TRBJ1-1; no clear D. V dropped 1 base and J dropped 9 bases, with 7 bases sitting between them. From germline, CDR1 is SGHRS and CDR2 YFSETQ. The CDR3 totals 11 residues. The CDR3 is CASSLLGKAFF. The DNA of the CDR3 is TGCGCCAGCAGCTTGTTGGGAAAAGCTTTCTTT.

The chain recombines TRBV11-2 with TRBJ2-2; a possible D gene is TRBD1 (5 bases). V was clipped by 5 bases and J by 5 bases, with 15 bases between them. The CDR3 has 15 residues. The germline V gene has CDR1 SGHAT and CDR2 FQNNGV. CDR3 coding DNA: TGTGCCAGCAGCGGGGCCGCGGTAGTGACCGGGGAGCTGTTTTTT. This translates into CASSGAAVVTGELFF.

The J gene is TRBJ1-3, the V gene TRBV5-5; D call uncertain. The V and J ends lost 1 base and 4 bases respectively, with 15 bases between them. This CDR3 has 16 residues. Per germline, CDR1 SGHKS and CDR2 YYEKEE (reference sequence). The CDR3 sequence: CASSLTSVRSGNTIYF. CDR3 bases: TGTGCCAGCAGCTTGACGAGTGTCCGTTCGGGAAACACCATATATTTT.

The chain joins TRBV5-1 to TRBJ1-1, with D perhaps TRBD1 (5 bases). The length of the CDR3 is 16 residues. Per the germline V gene, CDR1 is SGHRS and CDR2 is YFSETQ. V was clipped by 3 bases and J by 6 bases, with 21 bases between them. CDR3 in amino acids: CASSSLPGPLGSEAFF. CDR3 nucleotide sequence: TGCGCCAGCAGCTCGCTCCCGGGACCCCTTGGGTCTGAAGCTTTCTTT.

About this clonotype itself: Just one base apart from a much larger clone, this may be a read error. The chain carries TRBV6-5 and TRBJ1-4; D gene unclear. The germline V gene encodes CDR1 MNHEY and CDR2 SVGAGI. The CDR3 extends over 16 amino acids. The ends were cut back, 0 bases at V and 6 bases at J, with 14 bases in the middle. DNA for the CDR3: TGTGCCAGCAGTTACTCGATTCAGAACCTTCATGAAAAACTGTTTTTT. Protein sequence: CASSYSIQNLHEKLFF.

The chain combines TRBV29-1 with TRBJ2-7; 9 positions match TRBD2. Germline V gene sequence: CDR1 SQVTM, CDR2 ANQGSEA. This CDR3 region has 13 residues. This CDR3 is CSTDSGSGYEQYV. CDR3 sequence (DNA): TGCAGTACCGATAGCGGGAGTGGGTACGAGCAGTACGTC.

The chain combines TRBV11-2 with TRBJ2-4; 9 bases are a match to TRBD2. The germline gives CDR1 SGHAT, CDR2 FQNNGV. J was trimmed by 3 bases and V by 5 bases; bases with no gene match: 14. This CDR3 has 18 amino acids. The CDR3 region has the DNA TGTGCCAGCAGCCCACTAGCGGGCGGTCGGGATTTCAAAAACATTCAGTACTTC. Translating gives CASSPLAGGRDFKNIQYF.

The chain uses TRBV5-6 and TRBJ2-7; D uncertain. The germline gives CDR1 SGHDT, CDR2 YYEEEE. This CDR3 has 15 amino acids. V was cut by 0 bases and J by 2 bases, with 12 bases left in between. The chain's CDR3 is CASSLEGLGAYEQYV. In DNA, the CDR3 is TGTGCCAGCAGCTTGGAAGGCCTAGGAGCCTACGAGCAGTACGTC.

The rearrangement uses TRBV11-2 and TRBJ2-3; a weak D match, TRBD2 (7 bases). Per germline, CDR1 SGHAT and CDR2 FQNNGV. This CDR3 is built from 14 residues. The germline V and J ends were trimmed by 5 bases and 7 bases, with 16 bases remaining between them. The chain's CDR3 is CASSPRGAANTQYF. The DNA for the CDR3 is TGTGCCAGCAGCCCTCGGGGGGCAGCAAATACGCAGTATTTT.

A single count supports this clonotype. One end of the junction fails to match germline, which may point to a read error. The gene calls are TRBV11-2 and TRBJ2-4, with D perhaps matching TRBD2 (7 bases). The CDR3 is made up of 16 amino acids. Germline V gene data show CDR1 as SGHAT and CDR2 as FQNNGV. The CDR3 spells CTSSFAGVGGGNIQYF. Written as DNA, the CDR3 is TGTACCAGCAGCTTTGCGGGTGTGGGAGGGGGAAACATTCAGTACTTC. The whole variable domain, remainder taken from reference TRBV11-2 and TRBJ2-4, is EAGVAQSPRYKIIEKRQSVAFWCNPISGHATLYWYQQILGQGPKLLIQFQNNGVVDDSQLPKDRFSAERLKGVDSTLKIQPAKLEDSAVYLCTSSFAGVGGGNIQYFGAGTRLSVL.

This clonotype was seen ten or more times. This chain uses TRBV29-1 with TRBJ2-7, with a weak D call TRBD1 (6 bases). With 8 bases removed from V and 6 bases from J, the gap between germline ends came to 14 bases. CDR3 length: 11 amino acids. Looked up from germline, CDR1 is SQVTM and CDR2 is ANQGSEA. The CDR3 bases are TGCAGCTCGCGGACAGCGACCGAGCAGTACTTC. Amino acid sequence: CSSRTATEQYF.

This clonotype was recorded a few times. V gene TRBV29-1 combines with J gene TRBJ1-4; D may be TRBD1 (5 bases). Trimming stripped 7 bases from V and 8 bases from J, with 17 bases between. The germline V gene encodes CDR1 SQVTM and CDR2 ANQGSEA. The length of the CDR3 is 13 residues. CDR3 region: CSASSGTREKLFF. As DNA, the CDR3 is TGCAGCGCTTCCAGCGGGACGCGAGAAAAACTGTTTTTT.

Notes on this clonotype: One end of the junction is discordant with germline, which a read error may explain. The chain is built from TRBV11-1 and TRBJ2-1, with no clear D. CDR1 is SGHAT, CDR2 FQDESV, per germline (reference sequence). There are 12 residues in the CDR3. The CDR3 loop is CASNLLGGEQFF. The CDR3 region has the DNA TGTGCCAGCAACTTATTAGGCGGTGAGCAGTTCTTC.

For this clonotype: The junction departs from the called germline gene at one end, perhaps through a read error. V and J are TRBV4-1 and TRBJ2-3; weak D call: TRBD2 (5 bases). CDR1 is MGHRA, CDR2 YSYEKL, per germline. This CDR3 contains 15 residues. CDR3 sequence (DNA): TGCACCAGCAGCCCCCCAGCGTGTCGGGGAGATAAGCAGTATTTT. Protein sequence: CTSSPPACRGDKQYF.

This clonotype was detected only a few times. The chain joins TRBV4-1 to TRBJ1-5, with D possibly TRBD1 on 5 matching bases. V gave up 0 bases and J gave up 5 bases, with 17 bases separating them. Germline CDR1 and CDR2: MGHRA and YSYEKL. The CDR3 is 17 amino acids. Here the CDR3 DNA reads TGCGCCAGCAGCCAAGATTTTAGACAGCCGAGGGATCAGCCCCAGCATTTT. Protein: CASSQDFRQPRDQPQHF.

Regarding this clonotype: Just one base apart from a much larger clone, this may be a read error. V usage is TRBV20-1 and J usage is TRBJ2-7; D unclear. From germline, CDR1 is DFQATT and CDR2 SNEGSKA (reference sequence). The V end was cut by 2 bases, the J end by 3 bases, with 11 bases between. This CDR3 region has 13 residues. The CDR3 DNA follows: TGCAGTGCTAGAAGGGCGACGTTCTACGAGCAGTACGTC. It encodes CSARRATFYEQYV.

This sequence joins TRBV20-1 and TRBJ1-6; D unclear. The V and J ends lost 0 bases and 8 bases respectively, with 14 bases between them. This CDR3 contains 15 residues. Germline V gene data show CDR1 as DFQATT and CDR2 as SNEGSKA (reference sequence). DNA of the CDR3: TGCAGTGCTAGAGATTCCAGTTCCAAGCATTCACCCCTCCACTTT. It codes for CSARDSSSKHSPLHF.